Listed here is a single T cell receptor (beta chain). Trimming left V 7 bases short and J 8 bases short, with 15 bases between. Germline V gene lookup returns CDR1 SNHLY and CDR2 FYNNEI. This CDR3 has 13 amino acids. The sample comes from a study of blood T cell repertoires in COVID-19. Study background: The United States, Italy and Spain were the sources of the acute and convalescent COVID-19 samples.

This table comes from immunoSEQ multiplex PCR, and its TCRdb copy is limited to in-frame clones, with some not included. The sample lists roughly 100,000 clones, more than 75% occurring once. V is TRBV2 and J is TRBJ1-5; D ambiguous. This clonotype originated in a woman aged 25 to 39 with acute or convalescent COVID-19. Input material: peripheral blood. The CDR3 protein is CASNGRGVEPQHF. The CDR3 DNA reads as TGTGCCAGCAACGGGCGGGGTGTGGAGCCCCAGCATTTT.